Listed here are 30 T cell receptor beta chains from one sample, sequenced in a study of cytotoxic CD8 clonotypes in ibrutinib-treated CLL. Here immunoSEQ multiplex PCR was the method, and the copy in TCRdb shows in-frame clones only, minus some. The top ten hold under 8% of the sample, which has around 330,000 clones, under 70% seen once. The sample here was PBMCs, taken after 36 months of ibrutinib treatment. Receptors originate from a human donor with chronic lymphocytic leukemia.

J is TRBJ2-3 and V is TRBV19, with TRBD2 identical over 8 bases. The V and J ends lost 6 bases and 5 bases, in that order; junction bases with no gene match: 7. Germline V gene data show CDR1 as LNHDA and CDR2 as SQIVND (reference sequence). This CDR3 contains 14 residues. The CDR3 nucleotides read TGTGCCAGTAGCGACGGGGGGGCGGGAGATACGCAGTATTTT. Its translation is CASSDGGAGDTQYF.

V is TRBV9 and J is TRBJ1-1; D not resolved. V was clipped by 2 bases and J by 4 bases, with 12 bases between them. The CDR3 spans 14 residues. The germline gives CDR1 SGDLS, CDR2 YYNGEE. The CDR3 DNA is TGTGCCAGCAGCGTTTATGGGGTCGGCACTGAAGCTTTCTTT. This encodes CASSVYGVGTEAFF.

This chain connects TRBV11-2 to TRBJ2-5; 8 positions agree with TRBD1. Germline trimming cut 5 bases from V and 5 bases from J; bases unmatched to any gene: 7. The germline gives CDR1 SGHAT, CDR2 FQNNGV. This CDR3 has 14 residues. The CDR3: CASSPRTGWETQYF. The CDR3 DNA reads TGTGCCAGCAGCCCAAGGACAGGGTGGGAGACCCAGTACTTC.

This clone was seen more than once but under ten times. The CDR3 region is CASGGVSTDTQYF. The CDR3 DNA follows: TGCGCCAGCGGGGGGGTAAGCACAGATACGCAGTATTTT. The rearrangement joins TRBV10-1 to TRBJ2-3; 7 positions agree with TRBD2. The germline V gene has CDR1 WNHNN and CDR2 SYGVQD (reference sequence). This CDR3 contains 13 residues. Trimming removed 8 bases from V and 0 bases from J; junction bases left unmatched: 2.

The rearrangement joins TRBV19 to TRBJ1-1; D gene unclear. CDR1 and CDR2 (germline): LNHDA, SQIVND (reference sequence). The V end lost 3 bases, the J end lost 1 base, and 12 bases lay between the germline ends. The CDR3 extends over 15 amino acids. This CDR3 is CASSMGIVGNTEAFF. CDR3 coding DNA: TGTGCCAGTAGTATGGGGATTGTAGGGAACACTGAAGCTTTCTTT.

This rearrangement joins TRBV15 to TRBJ1-5; D uncertain. The germline gives CDR1 LNHNV, CDR2 YYDKDF (reference sequence). CDR3 length: 17 residues. V dropped 0 bases and J dropped 0 bases, with 12 bases sitting between them. CDR3 sequence: CATSRDRGFDSNQPQHF. The CDR3 DNA is TGTGCCACCAGCAGAGATCGCGGGTTCGATAGCAATCAGCCCCAGCATTTT.

The CDR3 sequence: CASSYRGRGVGAFF. CDR3 DNA: TGTGCCAGCAGTTACCGCGGCCGGGGGGTAGGAGCTTTCTTT. The J gene is TRBJ1-1, the V gene TRBV6-5; possibly TRBD1 for D (5 bases). The V and J ends lost 2 bases and 10 bases respectively, with 17 bases between them. This CDR3 region has 14 residues. Germline-derived CDR1 and CDR2 are MNHEY and SVGAGI.

The V gene is TRBV7-9, the J gene TRBJ2-5, with D perhaps TRBD1 (5 bases). The CDR3 contains 14 residues. CDR1 is SEHNR and CDR2 is FQNEAQ in the germline V gene (reference sequence). V lost 0 bases and J 4 bases, leaving 9 bases between the germline ends. In nucleotides, the CDR3 is TGTGCCAGCAGCTTAGCAGTCCAGGGAGAGACCCAGTACTTC. Its protein is CASSLAVQGETQYF. Looking up the rest from reference TRBV7-9 and TRBJ2-5 gives the full variable domain: DTGVSQNPRHKITKRGQNVTFRCDPISEHNRLYWYRQTLGQGPEFLTYFQNEAQLEKSRLLSDRFSAERPKGSFSTLEIQRTEQGDSAMYLCASSLAVQGETQYFGPGTRLLVL.

J is TRBJ2-7 and V is TRBV6-5; D may be TRBD2 (5 bases). The CDR3 runs to 14 residues. Trimming left V 4 bases short and J 4 bases short, with 14 bases between. CDR1 is MNHEY, CDR2 SVGAGI, per germline. CDR3 sequence reads: CASSFSGARYEQYF. DNA of the CDR3: TGTGCCAGCAGTTTCAGCGGAGCCCGGTACGAGCAGTACTTC.

V usage is TRBV7-9 and J usage is TRBJ1-2; D not certain. Germline loops: CDR1 SEHNR, CDR2 FQNEAQ (reference sequence). The V end lost 1 base, the J end lost 2 bases, and 5 bases lay between the germline ends. This CDR3 region has 13 residues. CDR3 sequence: CASSLVGNYGYTF. The CDR3 nucleotides are TGTGCCAGCAGCTTAGTGGGGAACTATGGCTACACCTTC.

This chain links TRBV2 with TRBJ2-7; D call uncertain. The CDR3 has 14 residues. V was clipped by 4 bases and J by 3 bases, with 13 bases between them. Germline V CDR1 and CDR2: SNHLY, FYNNEI. CDR3 in amino acids: CASSGPLDLYEQYF. In DNA form, the CDR3 reads TGTGCCAGCAGTGGGCCGCTCGACCTCTACGAGCAGTACTTC.

The chain uses TRBV10-3 and TRBJ2-7; D possibly corresponds to TRBD1 (6 bases). Trimming took off 6 bases at V and 2 bases at J, with 11 bases between the two ends. CDR3 length: 13 amino acids. Per germline, CDR1 ENHRY and CDR2 SYGVKD. CDR3 DNA: TGTGCCATCAGCGGACAGAAAACCTACGAGCAGTACTTC. This codes for CAISGQKTYEQYF.

This chain connects TRBV7-8 to TRBJ2-7; D is uncertain. V was cut by 0 bases and J by 5 bases, with 11 bases left in between. Germline V gives CDR1 SGHVS, CDR2 FQNEAQ. This CDR3 contains 14 residues. The CDR3 here is CASSLAAERDEQYF. In nucleotides, the CDR3 is TGTGCCAGCAGCTTAGCGGCAGAACGGGACGAGCAGTACTTC.

The chain links TRBV4-1 to TRBJ2-7; 7 nucleotides match TRBD2. In germline, CDR1 is MGHRA, CDR2 YSYEKL. V was pared by 0 bases and J by 6 bases, with 11 bases of the junction left unmatched. The CDR3 length is 16 residues. The DNA of the CDR3 is TGCGCCAGCAGCCAAGAAGTTCGGGCTAGCGGCGCCGAGCAGTACTTC. It translates to CASSQEVRASGAEQYF.

The chain combines TRBV5-1 with TRBJ1-1, with D unresolved. CDR1 and CDR2 (germline): SGHRS, YFSETQ. The CDR3 length is 14 residues. Between the trimmed V and J ends, which lost 1 base and 3 bases, there was a span of 10 bases. CDR3 in DNA: TGCGCCAGCAGCTTGTATGGGGATCACACTGAAGCTTTCTTT. As protein: CASSLYGDHTEAFF.

This chain uses TRBV2 with TRBJ2-2, with unresolved D. Germline values: CDR1 SNHLY, CDR2 FYNNEI. Trimming took off 8 bases at V and 2 bases at J, with 3 bases between the two ends. This CDR3 contains 11 residues. The CDR3 DNA follows: TGTGCCAGCTTAAACACCGGGGAGCTGTTTTTT. It yields the protein CASLNTGELFF.

The chain uses TRBV27 and TRBJ2-3; D not resolved. Germline lookup yields CDR1 MNHEY and CDR2 SMNVEV (reference sequence). The CDR3 is 14 residues long. Trimming took 3 bases from V and 2 from J, leaving 9 bases between them. The CDR3, as DNA: TGTGCCAGCAGTTTCATCACAGCCACAGATACGCAGTATTTT. Protein: CASSFITATDTQYF.

This clone was recorded a few times. V gene TRBV9 combines with J gene TRBJ1-3; 7 bases agree with TRBD1. The CDR3 runs to 15 residues. Germline V CDR1 and CDR2: SGDLS, YYNGEE. Losses at the gene ends were 3 bases for V and 0 bases for J; bases not matched to a gene: 3. CDR3 coding DNA: TGTGCCAGCAGCGCCTACAGGGGCTCTGGAAACACCATATATTTT. Amino acids: CASSAYRGSGNTIYF.

This clone has just a few counts. The chain joins TRBV11-2 to TRBJ2-5, with D unresolved. Germline CDR1 reads SGHAT; CDR2 reads FQNNGV. The CDR3 runs to 14 residues. Trimming left V 4 bases short and J 5 bases short, with 14 bases between. CDR3 nucleotides: TGTGCCAGCAGCTCCCCCCGCCAAGGGGAGACCCAGTACTTC. Translated: CASSSPRQGETQYF.

There are a few counts of this clone. V gene TRBV11-2 combines with J gene TRBJ2-2; no firm D call. Trimming stripped 1 base from V and 5 bases from J, with 8 bases between. Germline V gene lookup returns CDR1 SGHAT and CDR2 FQNNGV. The CDR3 runs to 14 residues. DNA for the CDR3: TGTGCCAGCAGCTTAGCCCCTGGGACCGGGGAGCTGTTTTTT. Protein: CASSLAPGTGELFF. Full variable domain (remainder filled in from reference TRBV11-2 and TRBJ2-2): EAGVAQSPRYKIIEKRQSVAFWCNPISGHATLYWYQQILGQGPKLLIQFQNNGVVDDSQLPKDRFSAERLKGVDSTLKIQPAKLEDSAVYLCASSLAPGTGELFFGEGSRLTVL.

The genes are TRBV13 and TRBJ1-1; possible D gene TRBD1, 5 bases. From germline, CDR1 is PRHDT and CDR2 FYEKMQ (reference sequence). The CDR3 is 12 amino acids. V lost 5 bases, J lost 5 bases, and 9 bases lay in between. CDR3 nucleotide sequence: TGTGCCAGCAGCACCAGGGTTACTGAAGCTTTCTTT. Translation gives CASSTRVTEAFF.

V is TRBV6-5 and J is TRBJ1-1; possibly TRBD1 for D (5 bases). Germline CDR1 and CDR2: MNHEY and SVGAGI. This CDR3 is built from 13 residues. Trimming shortened V by 1 base and J by 4 bases, and 7 bases separated the two germline ends. The CDR3 reads CASSYFQGTEAFF. CDR3 DNA: TGTGCCAGCAGTTACTTCCAGGGCACTGAAGCTTTCTTT.

This chain links TRBV7-9 with TRBJ2-1, with TRBD2 matching over 8 bases. CDR1 and CDR2 from the germline V gene are SEHNR and FQNEAQ (reference sequence). With 8 bases clipped from V and 1 base from J, the junction kept 7 bases outside the gene matches. The CDR3 length is 15 residues. This CDR3 reads CASSLSGSSYNEQFF. CDR3 DNA: TGTGCCAGCTCTCTAAGCGGGAGTTCCTACAATGAGCAGTTCTTC.

The V call is TRBV11-2, the J call TRBJ2-3; D uncertain. Germline values: CDR1 SGHAT, CDR2 FQNNGV. The CDR3 has 14 amino acids. V was shortened by 5 bases and J by 2 bases, with 11 bases between the two germline ends. CDR3 protein: CASSPDPFTDTQYF. The CDR3 DNA reads TGTGCCAGCAGCCCGGACCCTTTCACAGATACGCAGTATTTT.

J is TRBJ1-2 and V is TRBV9; D not resolved. This CDR3 is 14 amino acids long. The V gene lost 4 bases and the J gene lost 7 bases, with 17 bases spanning the gap. Germline V CDR1 and CDR2: SGDLS, YYNGEE. CDR3 region: CASSPRRASAGYTF. CDR3 bases: TGTGCCAGCAGCCCCCGCCGGGCGTCGGCTGGCTACACCTTC.

This clone occurred a few times. The rearrangement joins TRBV2 to TRBJ2-7, with D perhaps TRBD2 (7 bases). Germline values: CDR1 SNHLY, CDR2 FYNNEI. Trimming shortened V by 9 bases and J by 3 bases, and 12 bases separated the two germline ends. This CDR3 is built from 12 residues. CDR3: CASRGGIYEQYF. In DNA form, the CDR3 reads TGTGCCAGTAGGGGGGGAATCTACGAGCAGTACTTC. The full variable domain, in which reference TRBV2 and TRBJ2-7 provide the parts outside the CDR3, is EPEVTQTPSHQVTQMGQEVILRCVPISNHLYFYWYRQILGQKVEFLVSFYNNEISEKSEIFDDQFSVERPDGSNFTLKIRSTKLEDSAMYFCASRGGIYEQYFGPGTRLTVT.

This sequence joins TRBV11-2 and TRBJ2-1; weak D call: TRBD2 (5 bases). V gave up 8 bases and J gave up 4 bases, with 21 bases separating them. CDR1 and CDR2 (germline): SGHAT, FQNNGV. CDR3 length: 16 amino acids. The CDR3 loop reads CASGSLETDWYNEQFF. The CDR3 nucleotides are TGTGCCAGCGGATCCCTAGAGACGGACTGGTACAATGAGCAGTTCTTC.

This clone has only a few counts. The chain combines TRBV18 with TRBJ2-7; D unclear. Trimming removed 4 bases from V and 1 base from J, with 8 bases in between. The CDR3 spans 13 residues. Germline V gene lookup returns CDR1 KGHSH and CDR2 LQKENI. CDR3 protein: CASSLSVSYEQYF. The CDR3, as DNA: TGTGCCAGCTCACTCTCTGTGTCCTACGAGCAGTACTTC.

This chain uses TRBV10-3 with TRBJ2-5; 9 bases fit TRBD2. The germline V gene encodes CDR1 ENHRY and CDR2 SYGVKD. The CDR3 has 14 amino acids. Losses at the gene ends were 10 bases for V and 1 base for J; bases not matched to a gene: 7. CDR3 sequence reads: CASGGSGSQETQYF. DNA of the CDR3: TGTGCCAGCGGGGGTAGCGGGAGCCAAGAGACCCAGTACTTC.

The V gene is TRBV5-4, the J gene TRBJ2-5; D is unresolved. V was trimmed by 7 bases and J by 1 base, leaving 11 bases between them. This CDR3 is built from 13 residues. The germline gives CDR1 SGHNT, CDR2 YYREEE (reference sequence). The chain's CDR3 is CASGQMVQETQYF. CDR3 DNA sequence: TGTGCCAGCGGGCAGATGGTCCAAGAGACCCAGTACTTC.